The TCR beta chain described here comes from a study of OX40 agonist ivuxolimab in advanced cancers. Turning to this clone: Its antigen is unknown.

Points from the study as a whole: In the expanded peripheral T cells, antigen specificity was never determined. In the 0.1-3.0 mg/kg groups, partial responders showed among the lowest expansion. On average, CD8+ T cells had more expanded clones than CD4+.

Here immunoSEQ multiplex PCR was the method, and the copy in TCRdb shows in-frame clones only, minus some. The data show some 70,000 clones, with more than 75% seen just once and roughly 0.89% held by the top ten. In germline, CDR1 is SGHAT, CDR2 FQNNGV. The CDR3 has 15 residues. V dropped 5 bases and J dropped 7; count of bases not matched to a gene: 8. Autoimmune disease history or systemic immunosuppression led to patients being barred. The receptor's source is an adult with an advanced solid tumor such as melanoma, head and neck, liver or kidney cancer. The specimen comprised CD4+ or CD8+ T cells sorted from blood, sampled in a trial of the OX40 agonist ivuxolimab. The chain is built from TRBV11-2 and TRBJ2-1; 10 nucleotides align to TRBD1. The CDR3 DNA sequence: TGTGCCAGCAGCCCCCGACAGGGGGCTTGGAATGAGCAGTTCTTC. Translating it yields CASSPRQGAWNEQFF.